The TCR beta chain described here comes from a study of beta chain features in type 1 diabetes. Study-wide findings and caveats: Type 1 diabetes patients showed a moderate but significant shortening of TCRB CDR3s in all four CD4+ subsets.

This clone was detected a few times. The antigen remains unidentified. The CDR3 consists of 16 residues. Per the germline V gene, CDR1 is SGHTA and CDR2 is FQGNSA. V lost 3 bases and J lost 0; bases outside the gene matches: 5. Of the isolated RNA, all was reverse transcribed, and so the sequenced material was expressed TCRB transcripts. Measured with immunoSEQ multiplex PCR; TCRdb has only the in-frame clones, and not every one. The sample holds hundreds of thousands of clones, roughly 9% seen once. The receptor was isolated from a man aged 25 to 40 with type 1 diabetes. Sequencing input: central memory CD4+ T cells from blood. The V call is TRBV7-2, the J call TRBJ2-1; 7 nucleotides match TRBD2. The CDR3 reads CASSFSGASSYNEQFF. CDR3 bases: TGTGCCAGCAGCTTCAGCGGGGCTAGCTCCTACAATGAGCAGTTCTTC.